This passage covers 2 T cell receptor beta chains from one sample sequenced in a study of cytomegalovirus exposure and HLA in healthy donors. Amplification used 60 Vbeta primers and 13 Jbeta primers. Here immunoSEQ multiplex PCR was the method, and the copy in TCRdb shows in-frame clones only, minus some. Of approximately 280,000 clones listed, about nine tenths were seen once; the top ten hold less than 4.5%. Sequencing input: PBMCs. The receptors come from a man in his forties in good health and CMV-seropositive.

The chain links TRBV27 to TRBJ2-1; 12 bases are shared with TRBD2. CDR3 size: 15 residues. Germline trimming cut 6 bases from V and 5 bases from J; bases unmatched to any gene: 5. CDR1 and CDR2 from the germline V gene are MNHEY and SMNVEV (reference sequence). The CDR3 region is CASSRTSGAHNEQFF. The CDR3 bases are TGTGCCAGCAGCCGGACTAGCGGGGCTCACAATGAGCAGTTCTTC.

In regard to this clone: At one end the junction does not follow the germline gene, possibly because of a read error. The rearrangement links TRBV4-2 to TRBJ2-7; D is possibly TRBD2 (5 bases). CDR1 and CDR2 (germline): LGHNA, YNFKEQ. This CDR3 has 12 amino acids. The CDR3 sequence: CASSQRDGNQVF. The DNA for the CDR3 is TGTGCCAGCAGCCAACGTGACGGGAATCAGGTCTTC.